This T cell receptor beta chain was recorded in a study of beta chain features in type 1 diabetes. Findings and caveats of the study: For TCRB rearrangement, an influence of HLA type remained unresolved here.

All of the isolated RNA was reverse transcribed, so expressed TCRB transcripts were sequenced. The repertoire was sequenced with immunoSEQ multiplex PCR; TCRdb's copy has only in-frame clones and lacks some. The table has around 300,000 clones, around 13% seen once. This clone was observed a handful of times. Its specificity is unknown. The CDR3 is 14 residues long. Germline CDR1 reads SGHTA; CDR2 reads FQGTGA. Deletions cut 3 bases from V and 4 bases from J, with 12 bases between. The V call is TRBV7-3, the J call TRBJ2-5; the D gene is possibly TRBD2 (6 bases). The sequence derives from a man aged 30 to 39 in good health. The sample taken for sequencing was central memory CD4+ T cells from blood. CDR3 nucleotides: TGTGCCAGCAGCTTTTTCGGTAGCGGAGAGACCCAGTACTTC. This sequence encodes CASSFFGSGETQYF. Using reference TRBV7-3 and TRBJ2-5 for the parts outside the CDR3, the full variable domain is GAGVSQTPSNKVTEKGKYVELRCDPISGHTALYWYRQSLGQGPEFLIYFQGTGAADDSGLPNDRFFAVRPEGSVSTLKIQRTERGDSAVYLCASSFFGSGETQYFGPGTRLLVL.